The sample holds a few counts of the clone carrying this T cell receptor (beta chain). Its antigen is unidentified. Germline assignment: CDR1 DFQATT and CDR2 SNEGSKA (reference sequence). This CDR3 has 12 amino acids. The sample originates from a study of response to subunit inactivated influenza vaccine. Findings and limits, study-wide: Each seasonal influenza vaccination recruits few new T cells, the authors suggested.

TCRdb used MiXCR to reprocess the RT-PCR reads, holding one entry per CDR3 protein. The repertoire consists of around 710,000 distinct CDR3 sequences, with roughly 13% occurring once and the leading ten covering 5.5% to 8%. J is TRBJ1-6 and V is TRBV20-1; D uncertain. This receptor was taken from a man aged 45-65 years who received an inactivated influenza vaccine. The sequencing here drew on PBMCs from blood, taken around 15 days before vaccination. The CDR3 DNA follows: TGCAGCGGTTCCTTTGGGAATTCACCCCTCCACTTT. It yields the protein CSGSFGNSPLHF.